These 7 T cell receptor beta chains were all obtained from the same sample, sequenced in a study of blood T cell repertoires in COVID-19. The repertoire was sequenced with immunoSEQ multiplex PCR; TCRdb's copy has only in-frame clones and lacks some. Among a few hundred thousand clones listed, around 91% were seen once. Material for sequencing was PBMCs or T cells enriched from blood (not recorded which). Every receptor here comes from a man between 18 and 35 years old who had recovered from COVID-19.

The gene calls are TRBV12-3 or TRBV12-4 and TRBJ1-5; no reliable D call. CDR3 size: 12 residues. Trimming stripped 6 bases from V and 4 bases from J, with 7 bases between. For the CDR3, the DNA is TGTGCCAGCAGCTACAGTAATCAGCCCCAGCATTTT. It yields the protein CASSYSNQPQHF.

V gene TRBV18 combines with J gene TRBJ2-1; tentative D call: TRBD1 (5 bases). The V and J ends lost 3 bases and 4 bases respectively, with 7 bases between them. The CDR3 length is 13 residues. Germline V gives CDR1 KGHSH, CDR2 LQKENI. The CDR3 sequence is CASSPRQYNEQFF. CDR3 DNA: TGTGCCAGCTCACCTCGACAGTACAATGAGCAGTTCTTC.

The genes are TRBV6-6 and TRBJ2-1; the D is unclear. Germline V gene sequence: CDR1 MNHNY, CDR2 SVGAGI (reference sequence). The CDR3 runs to 15 residues. Trimming stripped 3 bases from V and 2 bases from J, with 11 bases between. The CDR3 DNA reads as TGTGCCAGCAGTTATCGGGTAGAGGCCTACAATGAGCAGTTCTTC. This translates into CASSYRVEAYNEQFF.

The chain has TRBV7-2 and TRBJ2-4; 11 bases align to TRBD2. J gave up 8 bases and V 1 base, and 4 bases lay outside the gene matches. The germline V gene encodes CDR1 SGHTA and CDR2 FQGNSA. The CDR3 has 15 amino acids. The CDR3 region is CASSLVAGGGYIQYF. The DNA for the CDR3 is TGTGCCAGCAGCTTAGTAGCGGGAGGGGGGTACATTCAGTACTTC.

The chain couples TRBV5-1 to TRBJ1-1; 7 bases map to TRBD1. This CDR3 comprises 17 residues. V lost 4 bases, J lost 0 bases, and 12 bases stayed unmatched. CDR1 and CDR2 (germline): SGHRS, YFSETQ. CDR3 in amino acids: CASSPGRTGNMNTEAFF. Written as DNA, the CDR3 is TGCGCCAGCAGCCCCGGACGGACAGGCAACATGAACACTGAAGCTTTCTTT.

This chain joins TRBV5-5 and TRBJ1-1, with TRBD1 matching 7 bases. The CDR3 has 13 residues. The trim removed 3 bases at V and 2 bases at J, leaving 1 base unmatched. Germline assignment: CDR1 SGHKS and CDR2 YYEKEE (reference sequence). CDR3 nucleotide sequence: TGTGCCAGCAGCTGGGACAGTAACACTGAAGCTTTCTTT. This translates into CASSWDSNTEAFF.

There are a few counts of this clone. This chain links TRBV6-5 with TRBJ1-6, with 7 nucleotides matching TRBD1. The J segment lost 7 bases and the V segment lost 5 bases, leaving 5 bases of the junction unmatched. The V gene's germline CDR1 is MNHEY and CDR2 SVGAGI. The CDR3 totals 14 residues. CDR3 coding DNA: TGTGCCAGCAGTCTACAGGGGTTGAATTCACCCCTCCACTTT. It specifies CASSLQGLNSPLHF.